The subject of this entry is one TCR beta chain. The sample belongs to a study of blood T cell repertoires in COVID-19. Study in general: Acute and convalescent COVID-19 specimens originated in the United States, Italy and Spain. T cells, B-cell-depleted T cells, or PBMCs supplied cDNA or gDNA.

J was trimmed by 0 bases and V by 4 bases; bases with no gene match: 7. This CDR3 has 16 amino acids. The V gene's germline CDR1 is SGHKS and CDR2 YYEKEE (reference sequence). In the authors' methods: For nucleated cells, counts were estimated from reference gene primer amplification. Measured with immunoSEQ multiplex PCR; TCRdb has only the in-frame clones, and not every one. V and J calls and clone size come straight from that table; D and trimming were deduced from the DNA. Counted here are some 130,000 clones, around 79% occurring once; the ten biggest clones make up around 3.3%. This TCR came from a man between 60 and 75 years old with acute or convalescent COVID-19. Material for sequencing was peripheral blood. The rearrangement joins TRBV5-5 to TRBJ2-7; 10 bases fit TRBD1. In nucleotides, the CDR3 is TGTGCCAGCAGCCTATCCCGGACAGGGGGCTCCTACGAGCAGTACTTC. Residues: CASSLSRTGGSYEQYF. The full variable domain, its missing parts supplied by reference TRBV5-5 and TRBJ2-7, is DAGVTQSPTHLIKTRGQQVTLRCSPISGHKSVSWYQQVLGQGPQFIFQYYEKEERGRGNFPDRFSARQFPNYSSELNVNALLLGDSALYLCASSLSRTGGSYEQYFGPGTRLTVT.